A selection of T cell receptor beta chains follows, all from one sample in a study of blood T cell repertoires in COVID-19. Sequenced by immunoSEQ multiplex PCR; TCRdb stores in-frame clones only, minus some. The sample holds 95,000 to 100,000 clones, under 90% seen once. The sequencing sample was made of peripheral blood. The source of these receptors is a human donor in a cohort sampled during active COVID-19. Each CDR3 is given without its conserved first and last residue. Fields, in order: D gene, J gene, V gene, CDR3 protein. D genes are given only for firm matches.

d_gene: TRBD1; j_gene: TRBJ2-2; v_gene: TRBV28; CDR3aa: ASSQQGDNTGELF
d_gene: NA; j_gene: TRBJ1-1; v_gene: TRBV19; CDR3aa: ASRGEGSFTTEAF
d_gene: NA; j_gene: TRBJ1-1; v_gene: TRBV7-3; CDR3aa: ASSPGMNTEAF
d_gene: TRBD2; j_gene: TRBJ2-7; v_gene: TRBV6-5; CDR3aa: ASRTSGSYEQY
d_gene: NA; j_gene: TRBJ1-5; v_gene: TRBV7-6; CDR3aa: ASSPQGTGNQPQH
d_gene: NA; j_gene: TRBJ2-1; v_gene: TRBV10-3; CDR3aa: ATADYSYNEQF
d_gene: TRBD1; j_gene: TRBJ2-5; v_gene: TRBV9; CDR3aa: ASRPPGTGGAETQY
d_gene: NA; j_gene: TRBJ1-1; v_gene: TRBV19; CDR3aa: ASRLEGMVNTEAF
d_gene: TRBD2; j_gene: TRBJ2-1; v_gene: TRBV7-2; CDR3aa: ASSRSGGADYNEQF
d_gene: NA; j_gene: TRBJ1-5; v_gene: TRBV5-3; CDR3aa: ARLYEAKVNFEDQPQH
d_gene: TRBD2; j_gene: TRBJ2-3; v_gene: TRBV7-9; CDR3aa: ASEIPGLAGGSTDTQY
d_gene: TRBD2; j_gene: TRBJ2-7; v_gene: TRBV5-4; CDR3aa: ASSLASGVSSYEQY
d_gene: TRBD1; j_gene: TRBJ1-2; v_gene: TRBV5-1; CDR3aa: ASSQDTTGGGYGYT
d_gene: NA; j_gene: TRBJ2-4; v_gene: TRBV9; CDR3aa: ASSSQAGGNIQY
d_gene: TRBD1; j_gene: TRBJ1-2; v_gene: TRBV7-8; CDR3aa: ASSPPPTGRHGYT
d_gene: TRBD1; j_gene: TRBJ1-2; v_gene: TRBV18; CDR3aa: ASSPGQGSFSGYT
d_gene: TRBD2; j_gene: TRBJ2-7; v_gene: TRBV7-2; CDR3aa: ASSSPEIAGVGEQY
d_gene: TRBD2; j_gene: TRBJ2-3; v_gene: TRBV9; CDR3aa: ASSVIAGVADTQY
d_gene: NA; j_gene: TRBJ1-3; v_gene: TRBV6-5; CDR3aa: ASTRDSRNGNTIY
d_gene: TRBD1; j_gene: TRBJ2-3; v_gene: TRBV29-1; CDR3aa: SVKRDRGTDTQY
d_gene: NA; j_gene: TRBJ2-1; v_gene: TRBV6-1; CDR3aa: ASSESDSSYNEQF
d_gene: TRBD2; j_gene: TRBJ2-1; v_gene: TRBV6-5; CDR3aa: ASSYPTSGGWNEQF
d_gene: NA; j_gene: TRBJ1-2; v_gene: TRBV19; CDR3aa: ASSLRQESNYGYT
d_gene: NA; j_gene: TRBJ2-3; v_gene: TRBV7-9; CDR3aa: ASTQGGLGTDTQY
d_gene: NA; j_gene: TRBJ2-7; v_gene: TRBV19; CDR3aa: ASSFRGGDEQY
d_gene: NA; j_gene: TRBJ1-3; v_gene: TRBV9; CDR3aa: ASNPGDGSSGNTIY
d_gene: TRBD1; j_gene: TRBJ1-1; v_gene: TRBV5-1; CDR3aa: ASSLWGTGQGDTEAF
d_gene: NA; j_gene: TRBJ1-1; v_gene: TRBV12-5; CDR3aa: ASGLTRGPQQGTNTEAF
d_gene: TRBD1; j_gene: TRBJ1-1; v_gene: TRBV6-1; CDR3aa: ASSEPAGGLTEAF
d_gene: NA; j_gene: TRBJ1-5; v_gene: TRBV6-6; CDR3aa: ASSYSRGQPQH
d_gene: NA; j_gene: TRBJ2-2; v_gene: TRBV7-3; CDR3aa: ASSLGAPANTGELF
d_gene: TRBD1; j_gene: TRBJ1-2; v_gene: TRBV6-5; CDR3aa: ASSYGDRGIYGYT
d_gene: TRBD1; j_gene: TRBJ1-4; v_gene: TRBV19; CDR3aa: ASRDSGGREKLF
d_gene: NA; j_gene: TRBJ1-1; v_gene: TRBV7-2; CDR3aa: ASSPTFGGLLAF
d_gene: NA; j_gene: TRBJ1-1; v_gene: TRBV9; CDR3aa: ASSVGANTEAF
d_gene: NA; j_gene: TRBJ1-3; v_gene: TRBV19; CDR3aa: ATDSGNGNTIY
d_gene: NA; j_gene: TRBJ1-5; v_gene: TRBV11-2; CDR3aa: ASSFESGPQH
d_gene: NA; j_gene: TRBJ1-2; v_gene: TRBV19; CDR3aa: ASSRGGYGYT
d_gene: NA; j_gene: TRBJ1-2; v_gene: TRBV19; CDR3aa: ASSPSGEVAGYT
d_gene: TRBD2; j_gene: TRBJ2-2; v_gene: TRBV18; CDR3aa: ASSEGLAGDTGELF
d_gene: NA; j_gene: TRBJ2-7; v_gene: TRBV5-6; CDR3aa: ASSQVDGAPYEQY
d_gene: TRBD1; j_gene: TRBJ1-1; v_gene: TRBV20-1; CDR3aa: SSETGAEAF
d_gene: NA; j_gene: TRBJ2-1; v_gene: TRBV7-9; CDR3aa: ASSRRGSYNEQF
d_gene: TRBD2; j_gene: TRBJ2-5; v_gene: TRBV4-1; CDR3aa: ASSQGATGGARETQY
d_gene: TRBD1; j_gene: TRBJ1-5; v_gene: TRBV4-2; CDR3aa: ASSQEGQGIPSNQPQH
d_gene: NA; j_gene: TRBJ2-2; v_gene: TRBV11-3; CDR3aa: ASSLEPSPVGELF
d_gene: NA; j_gene: TRBJ1-5; v_gene: TRBV12-3/TRBV12-4; CDR3aa: ASSFGRDQPQH